The 24 T cell receptor beta chains in this list originate from one sample, sequenced in a study of T cell repertoires in cytomegalovirus infection. TCRdb used MiXCR to reprocess the reads, holding one entry per CDR3 protein. The table lists roughly 730,000 distinct CDR3 sequences, around a third of them singletons. No antigen is known for these receptors. The specimen was cultured PBMCs, collected from culture after CMV antigen stimulation. Every receptor here comes from a human donor in good health (CMV status not recorded). Some clones in this sample may be carry-over from other donors' samples.

There are a few counts of this clonotype. The gene calls are TRBV5-4 and TRBJ2-1; 9 bases are a match to TRBD1. Looked up from germline, CDR1 is SGHNT and CDR2 is YYREEE (reference sequence). The CDR3 has 14 residues. J was trimmed by 4 bases and V by 3 bases; bases with no gene match: 2. CDR3 DNA: TGTGCCAGCAGCTCCGGGACAGGGTACAATGAGCAGTTCTTC. Translated: CASSSGTGYNEQFF.

The chain uses TRBV6-6 and TRBJ2-1; 9 nucleotides match TRBD2. The V segment lost 2 bases and the J segment 4 bases; nucleotides outside the gene matches: 6. Germline V gene data show CDR1 as MNHNY and CDR2 as SVGAGI (reference sequence). The CDR3 contains 16 residues. The CDR3 sequence is CASSYPLAGSYNEQFF. DNA for the CDR3: TGTGCCAGCAGTTACCCCCTAGCGGGATCATACAATGAGCAGTTCTTC.

In its sample, this clonotype was seen many times. The chain couples TRBV7-2 to TRBJ2-5; 9 nucleotides line up with TRBD1. Per germline, CDR1 SGHTA and CDR2 FQGNSA. This CDR3 comprises 13 residues. V lost 4 bases, J lost 9 bases, and 6 bases stayed unmatched. The CDR3 nucleotides are TGTGCCAGCAGCTACCGGGACAGGGTGTCCCAGTACTTC. Translating gives CASSYRDRVSQYF.

The table lists this clonotype with a few counts. The junction shows a germline mismatch at one end, possibly a read error. The V call is TRBV12-5, the J call TRBJ2-1, with D perhaps matching TRBD1 or TRBD2 (5 bases each). Germline CDR1 and CDR2: LGHNT and FRNRAP. This CDR3 has 16 residues. This CDR3 reads CASGLVLGAALDLGRF. DNA of the CDR3: TGTGCTAGTGGTTTGGTACTCGGGGCAGCCCTGGACCTAGGCAGGTTC.

The chain links TRBV12-3 or TRBV12-4 to TRBJ2-5; D not certain. This CDR3 has 12 residues. The V end lost 9 bases, the J end lost 5 bases, and 13 bases lay between the germline ends. CDR3 bases: TGTGCCAGTGCCCCGGCTGGGGAGACCCAGTACTTC. It specifies CASAPAGETQYF.

This clonotype was counted only a few times. The rearrangement uses TRBV3-1 and TRBJ2-2; the D gene is possibly TRBD2 (6 bases). V was clipped by 6 bases and J by 5 bases, with 16 bases between them. This CDR3 spans 15 amino acids. Germline V CDR1 and CDR2: LGHDT, YNNKEL (reference sequence). In DNA, the CDR3 is TGTGCCAGCAGACCCTCCGGGACTGTAACCGGGGAGCTGTTTTTT. It translates to CASRPSGTVTGELFF.

The J gene is TRBJ2-2, the V gene TRBV7-2, with D possibly being TRBD2 (7 bases). Germline V gene data show CDR1 as SGHTA and CDR2 as FQGNSA. Deletions cut 7 bases from V and 6 bases from J, with 24 bases between. The CDR3 runs 17 residues. This CDR3 is CASTSGGGGVSSGELFF. The CDR3 DNA reads as TGTGCCAGCACCTCGGGGGGCGGGGGTGTCTCCTCCGGGGAGCTGTTTTTT.

J is TRBJ1-1 and V is TRBV12-3 or TRBV12-4; D is uncertain. Trimming removed 7 bases at V and 4 bases at J, with 13 bases between. This CDR3 is 13 amino acids long. The CDR3: CASTATMATEAFF. For the CDR3, the DNA is TGTGCCAGCACCGCAACAATGGCCACTGAAGCTTTCTTT.

This rearrangement joins TRBV19 to TRBJ2-1; no firm D call. Trimming took 5 bases from V and 1 from J, leaving 9 bases between them. The CDR3 loop spans 14 amino acids. Germline V gives CDR1 LNHDA, CDR2 SQIVND (reference sequence). This CDR3 reads CASSYSSSYNEQFF. The DNA of the CDR3 is TGTGCCAGTAGTTACTCATCATCCTACAATGAGCAGTTCTTC.

The chain recombines TRBV7-9 with TRBJ2-4; 8 bases line up with TRBD1. Germline CDR1 is SEHNR and CDR2 is FQNEAQ (reference sequence). The CDR3 contains 14 residues. Losses at the gene ends were 6 bases for V and 8 bases for J; bases not matched to a gene: 9. Written as DNA, the CDR3 is TGTGCCAGCAGTCGGACAGGGATAGTTGACATTCAGTACTTC. It codes for CASSRTGIVDIQYF.

V and J are TRBV2 and TRBJ1-5, with TRBD1 as a possible D gene (5 bases). Trimming removed 7 bases from V and 6 bases from J, with 22 bases in between. Per germline, CDR1 SNHLY and CDR2 FYNNEI. This CDR3 is built from 16 residues. The CDR3 sequence is CASTERERKRGQPQHF. The CDR3 DNA sequence: TGTGCCAGCACCGAACGTGAACGCAAAAGGGGTCAGCCCCAGCATTTT. Looking up the rest from reference TRBV2 and TRBJ1-5 gives the full variable domain: EPEVTQTPSHQVTQMGQEVILRCVPISNHLYFYWYRQILGQKVEFLVSFYNNEISEKSEIFDDQFSVERPDGSNFTLKIRSTKLEDSAMYFCASTERERKRGQPQHFGDGTRLSIL.

This clonotype occurred a few times. The chain is built from TRBV19 and TRBJ2-3; D not certain. Germline CDR1 and CDR2: LNHDA and SQIVND (reference sequence). V lost 8 bases to trimming and J lost 1 base, with 16 bases between them. CDR3 size: 15 residues. The CDR3 sequence: CASAARRQGTDTQYF. In DNA, the CDR3 is TGTGCCAGTGCAGCTCGCCGGCAGGGCACAGATACGCAGTATTTT.

As DNA, the CDR3 is TGTGCCATCAGTGTGGACAGGGCTCCCAATTCACCCCTCCACTTT. Its protein is CAISVDRAPNSPLHF. The chain carries TRBV10-3 and TRBJ1-6; 8 nucleotides line up with TRBD1. V lost 4 bases and J lost 7; bases outside the gene matches: 6. The CDR3 contains 15 residues. Germline CDR1 is ENHRY and CDR2 is SYGVKD.

The chain joins TRBV9 to TRBJ1-1; 7 nucleotides agree with TRBD1. The CDR3 loop spans 16 amino acids. J lost 0 bases, V lost 3 bases, and 8 bases had no gene match. The germline gives CDR1 SGDLS, CDR2 YYNGEE. The DNA for the CDR3 is TGTGCCAGCAGCGCGCCATGGGGACAGCTGAACACTGAAGCTTTCTTT. Amino acid sequence: CASSAPWGQLNTEAFF.

The chain is built from TRBV7-8 and TRBJ1-2; TRBD1 matches 12 bases. Germline V gives CDR1 SGHVS, CDR2 FQNEAQ. After removal of 3 bases from V and 4 bases from J, the junction contained 9 bases not matched to a gene. This CDR3 has 17 amino acids. CDR3 sequence (DNA): TGTGCCAGCAGCTTCCGGGGACAGGGGGCTTCCCCCTATGGCTACACCTTC. Its translation: CASSFRGQGASPYGYTF.

The V gene is TRBV6-5, the J gene TRBJ1-5; D not resolved. V was cut by 0 bases and J by 4 bases, with 7 bases left in between. CDR1 MNHEY and CDR2 SVGAGI come from the germline V gene. The CDR3 is made up of 14 amino acids. Here the CDR3 DNA reads TGTGCCAGCAGTTACTCCGCGGAGAATCAGCCCCAGCATTTT. Translation: CASSYSAENQPQHF.

V usage is TRBV6-1 and J usage is TRBJ2-3; D possibly corresponds to TRBD2 (5 bases). The CDR3 spans 17 residues. Germline assignment: CDR1 MNHNS and CDR2 SASEGT. The V gene lost 3 bases and the J gene lost 0 bases, with 16 bases spanning the gap. The CDR3, as DNA: TGTGCCAGCAGTGAGTTTGAGGGTCCCGTGAGCACAGATACGCAGTATTTT. Its protein product is CASSEFEGPVSTDTQYF.

In its sample, this clonotype was seen a few times. This sequence joins TRBV7-4 and TRBJ1-2; D is undetermined. The CDR3 spans 15 residues. Deletions cut 0 bases from V and 7 bases from J, with 15 bases between. Germline CDR1 reads SGHVT; CDR2 reads SQSDAQ. CDR3 in amino acids: CASSLAAQRERGYTF. The DNA for the CDR3 is TGTGCCAGCAGCTTAGCGGCCCAAAGGGAACGTGGCTACACCTTC.

The chain couples TRBV3-1 to TRBJ1-1; a possible D gene is TRBD1 (6 bases). The CDR3 totals 12 residues. The V end lost 7 bases, the J end lost 1 base, and 7 bases lay between the germline ends. Germline V gives CDR1 LGHDT, CDR2 YNNKEL (reference sequence). CDR3 sequence (DNA): TGTGCCAGCACGGGGGCGAACACTGAAGCTTTCTTT. Encoded protein: CASTGANTEAFF.

The V call is TRBV7-6, the J call TRBJ2-1; TRBD1 aligns across 9 bases. V gave up 3 bases and J gave up 9 bases; unmatched junction bases: 9. Germline V gene lookup returns CDR1 SGHVS and CDR2 FNYEAQ. This CDR3 contains 15 residues. As DNA, the CDR3 is TGTGCCAGCAGCTTCTTCCCGGGACAGGGAATTGAGCAGTTCTTC. It translates to CASSFFPGQGIEQFF.

The sample holds a few counts of this clonotype. V usage is TRBV27 and J usage is TRBJ2-4, with D perhaps TRBD2 (6 bases). The CDR3 length is 15 residues. The V gene's germline CDR1 is MNHEY and CDR2 SMNVEV (reference sequence). Trimming cost V 0 bases and J 6 bases, with 12 bases left between them. The CDR3 reads CASSLSGGTGNIQYF. Here the CDR3 DNA reads TGTGCCAGCAGTTTATCAGGCGGGACGGGAAACATTCAGTACTTC.

The chain is built from TRBV6-6 and TRBJ2-5, with a possible D match to TRBD2 (5 bases). Germline CDR1 MNHNY, CDR2 SVGAGI (reference sequence). The V and J ends lost 4 bases and 1 base respectively, with 10 bases between them. The CDR3 is made up of 14 amino acids. DNA of the CDR3: TGTGCCAGCAGTTCCCCGGGAAGCCAAGAGACCCAGTACTTC. It codes for CASSSPGSQETQYF.

The chain couples TRBV27 to TRBJ1-5; weak D call: TRBD1 (6 bases). The CDR3 covers 12 residues. The germline CDR1 and CDR2 sequences are MNHEY and SMNVEV (reference sequence). V lost 6 bases and J lost 7, with 10 bases in between. CDR3 nucleotides: TGTGCCAGCAGACAGGGTATCCAGCCCCAGCATTTT. This encodes CASRQGIQPQHF.

The CDR3 coding sequence is TGCGCCAGCAGCCTCCTAATTGCAGGGAGGGCTAATTCACCCCTCCACTTT. Translation gives CASSLLIAGRANSPLHF. This sequence joins TRBV4-1 and TRBJ1-6; tentatively, D is TRBD1 (5 bases). CDR1 and CDR2 from the germline V gene are MGHRA and YSYEKL. Trimming left V 4 bases short and J 6 bases short, with 19 bases between. The CDR3 extends over 17 amino acids.